A single sample is the source of the 8 T cell receptor beta chains below, sequenced in a study of cytomegalovirus exposure and HLA in healthy donors. Use of 60 Vbeta and 13 Jbeta primers characterized the PCR. Libraries were prepared by immunoSEQ multiplex PCR; TCRdb keeps only in-frame clonotypes and omits some of them. The sample carries about 150,000 clones, 70% to 80% recorded once. Sequenced sample: PBMCs. The receptors originated from a man aged 25 to 40 in good health and CMV-seropositive.

The chain recombines TRBV11-2 with TRBJ2-2, with 8 positions matching TRBD1. Germline CDR1 is SGHAT and CDR2 is FQNNGV. Unmatched junction bases numbered 4, after V lost 2 bases and J lost 5 bases. CDR3 length: 15 residues. CDR3 DNA: TGTGCCAGCAGCTTAATTACAGGGGGAACCGGGGAGCTGTTTTTT. It specifies CASSLITGGTGELFF.

CDR3 in DNA: TGTGCCAGCAGCCCCCCGACGACAGCTAACACTGAAGCTTTCTTT. Translating it yields CASSPPTTANTEAFF. The chain carries TRBV9 and TRBJ1-1; a weak D match, TRBD1 (5 bases). This CDR3 is 15 amino acids long. Trimming took 4 bases from V and 2 from J, leaving 15 bases between them. CDR1 and CDR2 (germline): SGDLS, YYNGEE. Combining the CDR3 with reference TRBV9 and TRBJ1-1 gives the whole variable domain DSGVTQTPKHLITATGQRVTLRCSPRSGDLSVYWYQQSLDQGLQFLIQYYNGEERAKGNILERFSAQQFPDLHSELNLSSLELGDSALYFCASSPPTTANTEAFFGQGTRLTVV.

This clone showed up just once. The chain joins TRBV6-4 to TRBJ1-6; the D gene is possibly TRBD1 (6 bases). The CDR3 totals 14 residues. V was trimmed by 3 bases and J by 5 bases, leaving 8 bases between them. Germline lookup yields CDR1 MRHNA and CDR2 SNTAGT. The CDR3 reads CASSEGADNSPLHF. For the CDR3, the DNA is TGTGCCAGCAGTGAGGGGGCGGATAATTCACCCCTCCACTTT.

The rearrangement links TRBV27 to TRBJ1-5, with D unresolved. CDR1 is MNHEY, CDR2 SMNVEV, per germline (reference sequence). CDR3 size: 13 residues. V was pared by 6 bases and J by 2 bases, with 8 bases between. The CDR3, as DNA: TGTGCCAGCAGCCAGAGGGGCAATCAGCCCCAGCATTTT. This encodes CASSQRGNQPQHF.

The chain couples TRBV30 to TRBJ2-2, with D perhaps matching TRBD1 (6 bases). V gave up 1 base and J gave up 6 bases, with 15 bases separating them. The length of the CDR3 is 15 residues. Germline V CDR1 and CDR2: GTSNPN, SVGIG (reference sequence). For the CDR3, the DNA is TGTGCCTGGAGTGCCCGACAGGTTGTCGCCGGGGAGCTGTTTTTT. This gives the protein CAWSARQVVAGELFF.

The chain joins TRBV18 to TRBJ2-7; perhaps TRBD2 as D (6 bases). The V and J ends lost 1 base and 3 bases respectively, with 31 bases between them. CDR3 length equals 21 residues. Germline values: CDR1 KGHSH, CDR2 LQKENI. The CDR3 spells CASSPLKYVKGFGRDRYEQYF. CDR3 bases: TGTGCCAGCTCACCACTGAAATATGTGAAGGGATTCGGGCGGGATCGCTACGAGCAGTACTTC.

The rearrangement joins TRBV2 to TRBJ1-3; D uncertain. The CDR3 is 15 amino acids. CDR1 and CDR2 from the germline V gene are SNHLY and FYNNEI. V was shortened by 6 bases and J by 0 bases, with 12 bases between the two germline ends. DNA of the CDR3: TGTGCCAGCAGGCCGCAGTCAGTCTCTGGAAACACCATATATTTT. This gives the protein CASRPQSVSGNTIYF.

V is TRBV28 and J is TRBJ1-1; a weak D match, TRBD1 (6 bases). This CDR3 spans 14 amino acids. The germline gives CDR1 MDHEN, CDR2 SYDVKM. V was trimmed by 6 bases and J by 0 bases, leaving 11 bases between them. CDR3 residues: CASSPGQLNTEAFF. For the CDR3, the DNA is TGTGCCAGCAGCCCAGGACAGTTGAACACTGAAGCTTTCTTT.